These 10 T cell receptor beta chains originate from one sample sequenced in a study of blood T cell repertoires in COVID-19. The protocol was immunoSEQ multiplex PCR, while the TCRdb copy is restricted to in-frame clones and leaves out a portion. This table holds roughly 150,000 clones, around 82% found once. The specimen was peripheral blood. The source of these receptors is a human donor in a cohort sampled during active COVID-19.

This rearrangement joins TRBV3-1 (or the pseudogene TRBV3-2) to TRBJ2-5; no reliable D call. Germline CDR1 reads LGHDT; CDR2 reads YNNKEL (reference sequence). V was clipped by 3 bases and J by 1 base, with 6 bases between them. There are 13 residues in the CDR3. The CDR3 protein is CASSQRSQETQYF. Written as DNA, the CDR3 is TGTGCCAGCAGCCAGAGGAGCCAAGAGACCCAGTACTTC.

This chain joins TRBV14 and TRBJ1-3; tentatively, D is TRBD1 (6 bases). The germline V gene encodes CDR1 SGHDN and CDR2 FVKESK. V dropped 0 bases and J dropped 0 bases, with 9 bases sitting between them. The CDR3 extends over 16 amino acids. CDR3 sequence reads: CASSQETGSSGNTIYF. CDR3 DNA: TGTGCCAGCAGCCAAGAAACAGGGAGCTCTGGAAACACCATATATTTT.

The rearrangement uses TRBV5-1 and TRBJ1-1; D is unresolved. V lost 0 bases, J lost 6 bases, and 12 bases lay in between. CDR3 size: 14 residues. Per the germline V gene, CDR1 is SGHRS and CDR2 is YFSETQ. The CDR3 sequence is CASSLAFSESEAFF. For the CDR3, the DNA is TGCGCCAGCAGCTTGGCTTTCAGTGAATCTGAAGCTTTCTTT.

This chain joins TRBV29-1 and TRBJ1-2; 9 nucleotides match TRBD1. The CDR3 totals 16 residues. The V gene end was trimmed by 6 bases and the J gene end by 3 bases; junction bases not matched to a gene: 14. The germline V gene encodes CDR1 SQVTM and CDR2 ANQGSEA. The CDR3 spells CSVPTGGVNSDYGYTF. The CDR3 DNA reads as TGCAGCGTCCCGACAGGGGGAGTTAATTCGGACTATGGCTACACCTTC.

The chain carries TRBV7-8 and TRBJ1-1; the D gene is possibly TRBD1 (6 bases). CDR3 length: 13 amino acids. Germline CDR1 reads SGHVS; CDR2 reads FQNEAQ. Trimming shortened V by 3 bases and J by 5 bases, and 10 bases separated the two germline ends. The DNA for the CDR3 is TGTGCCAGCAGCTTTACAGGGAGAACTGAAGCTTTCTTT. Encoded protein: CASSFTGRTEAFF.

The chain employs TRBV7-2 and TRBJ1-5; 8 bases align to TRBD1. Germline CDR1 SGHTA, CDR2 FQGNSA. This CDR3 is built from 19 residues. The V gene end was trimmed by 0 bases and the J gene end by 5 bases; junction bases not matched to a gene: 15. The CDR3 DNA reads TGTGCCAGCAGCTTAGCCAGACTGACGGACAGGGCAGGATATCAGCCCCAGCATTTT. Its protein product is CASSLARLTDRAGYQPQHF.

The rearrangement uses TRBV6-5 and TRBJ1-1; 10 bases fit TRBD1. In germline, CDR1 is MNHEY, CDR2 SVGAGI. The V and J ends lost 4 bases and 4 bases, in that order; junction bases with no gene match: 6. The CDR3 is made up of 15 amino acids. The CDR3 region is CASSWAGTGVTEAFF. DNA for the CDR3: TGTGCCAGCAGTTGGGCCGGGACAGGGGTCACTGAAGCTTTCTTT.

The rearrangement links TRBV3-1 (or the pseudogene TRBV3-2) to TRBJ2-3; 10 nucleotides line up with TRBD1. J was trimmed by 5 bases and V by 0 bases; bases with no gene match: 2. Germline V gene lookup returns CDR1 LGHDT and CDR2 YNNKEL (reference sequence). The CDR3 spans 15 residues. The CDR3 nucleotides read TGTGCCAGCAGCCAAGAAGGGACAGGGGAAGATACGCAGTATTTT. This gives the protein CASSQEGTGEDTQYF.

This clone has a handful of counts. The rearrangement uses TRBV11-2 and TRBJ2-6, with no clear D. The V gene lost 6 bases and the J gene lost 5 bases, with 14 bases spanning the gap. In germline, CDR1 is SGHAT, CDR2 FQNNGV. CDR3 length: 15 amino acids. The CDR3 reads CASRPSPSRANVLTF. The CDR3, as DNA: TGTGCCAGCAGACCCTCCCCGAGCCGGGCCAACGTCCTGACTTTC.

J is TRBJ2-5 and V is TRBV7-5; TRBD1 is the table's D call, not checked against the DNA. TRBV7-5 is a listed pseudogene. The CDR3 consists of 11 residues. CDR3 amino acids: CARSPQETQYF. CDR3 nucleotides: TGTGCCAGAAGCCCACAAGAGACCCAGTACTTC.